Below, 32 T cell receptor beta chains from the same sample are listed, as sequenced in a study of prognosis after radiotherapy for stage I lung cancer. Two rounds of multiplex PCR amplified TCR beta CDR3 from genomic DNA. For every TRBV and TRBJ gene, a specific primer was used in first-round PCR. From the multiplex PCR reads, TCRdb called clonotypes with MiXCR, one entry per CDR3 protein. The top ten hold 30% to 50% of the sample, which has about 15,000 distinct CDR3 sequences, about 46% seen once. Sequenced material: PBMCs, taken before or after stereotactic body radiation therapy (not recorded which). Receptor source: a donor aged 50 or older with non-small cell lung cancer.

Comments on this clonotype: A read error may explain this, as a much larger clone is one base away. The V call is TRBV6-1, the J call TRBJ2-7, with 11 bases lining up with TRBD2. V shed 11 bases and J 3 bases; nucleotides not matched to a gene: 9. The germline CDR1 and CDR2 sequences are MNHNS and SASEGT. The CDR3 is 14 amino acids. Written as DNA, the CDR3 is TGTGCCGGCATCCTCGGGACTAGCGGCTACGAGCAGTACTTC. Amino acid sequence: CAGILGTSGYEQYF.

This clonotype showed up many times. The DNA of the CDR3 is TGCGCCAGCAGCCGAGTGGACCCTAATGAGCAGTTCTTC. As protein: CASSRVDPNEQFF. The rearrangement uses TRBV4-1 and TRBJ2-1; D call uncertain. Germline lookup yields CDR1 MGHRA and CDR2 YSYEKL. V was trimmed by 4 bases and J by 7 bases, leaving 11 bases between them. This CDR3 comprises 13 residues.

This clonotype was observed at least ten times. This CDR3 reads CSARDWRDPTDTQYF. The CDR3, as DNA: TGCAGTGCTAGAGATTGGCGGGACCCTACAGATACGCAGTATTTT. The chain combines TRBV20-1 with TRBJ2-3; D may be TRBD2 (6 bases). Trimming took 0 bases from V and 3 from J, leaving 13 bases between them. Germline V gene lookup returns CDR1 DFQATT and CDR2 SNEGSKA (reference sequence). The CDR3 has 15 residues.

To note about this clonotype: A read error is possible here, since a much larger clone lies one base away. The CDR3, as DNA: TGTGCCAGCATCCCTACCCGTAACACTGAAGCTTTCTTT. Amino acid sequence: CASIPTRNTEAFF. The genes are TRBV6-1 and TRBJ1-1, with D uncertain. The CDR3 extends over 13 amino acids. Germline lookup yields CDR1 MNHNS and CDR2 SASEGT. Trimming took off 7 bases at V and 2 bases at J, with 11 bases between the two ends.

The chain combines TRBV30 with TRBJ2-2; 12 bases are a match to TRBD1. Per the germline V gene, CDR1 is GTSNPN and CDR2 is SVGIG (reference sequence). V trimming: 4 bases; J trimming: 3 bases; junction bases outside the gene matches: 12. The CDR3 spans 18 residues. CDR3 region: CAWMDHPGTGGDTGELFF. In DNA form, the CDR3 reads TGTGCCTGGATGGATCATCCCGGGACAGGGGGCGACACCGGGGAGCTGTTTTTT.

This clonotype was counted ten times or more. This chain uses TRBV19 with TRBJ2-3; 9 positions match TRBD1. V shed 6 bases and J 5 bases; nucleotides not matched to a gene: 6. Germline V gene lookup returns CDR1 LNHDA and CDR2 SQIVND (reference sequence). There are 14 residues in the CDR3. The CDR3 bases are TGTGCCAGTAGCTTACAGGGGGCGGGAGATACGCAGTATTTT. Amino acid sequence: CASSLQGAGDTQYF.

The chain uses TRBV11-3 and TRBJ2-2, with 8 bases identical to TRBD1. Germline-derived CDR1 and CDR2 are SGHNT and YENEEA. The CDR3 sequence is 16 residues long. V shed 3 bases and J 10 bases; nucleotides not matched to a gene: 13. The CDR3 spells CASSLWGQVKSVELFF. CDR3 sequence (DNA): TGTGCCAGCAGCTTGTGGGGACAGGTTAAATCCGTGGAGCTGTTTTTT. Using reference TRBV11-3 and TRBJ2-2 for the parts outside the CDR3, the full variable domain is EAGVVQSPRYKIIEKKQPVAFWCNPISGHNTLYWYLQNLGQGPELLIRYENEEAVDDSQLPKDRFSAERLKGVDSTLKIQPAELGDSAVYLCASSLWGQVKSVELFFGEGSRLTVL.

This chain's CDR3 is CAIREAGTDLYGYTF. CDR3 coding DNA: TGTGCCATCAGAGAGGCCGGGACAGATTTATATGGCTACACCTTC. V and J are TRBV6-2 or TRBV6-3 and TRBJ1-2; 7 bases map to TRBD1. CDR1 and CDR2 from the germline V gene are MNHEY and SVGEGT. The CDR3 is made up of 15 amino acids. Trimming took 10 bases from V and 5 from J; bases not matched to a gene: 16.

This clonotype has at least ten counts. Relative to the germline gene, one junction end is altered; a read error may explain this. The rearrangement joins TRBV7-2 to TRBJ1-2; TRBD1 aligns across 9 bases. CDR1 is SGHTA, CDR2 FQGNSA, per germline. The CDR3 is 15 amino acids. The DNA of the CDR3 is TGTGCCAGCAGCTTAGTGACAGGGGGTAATATCGGCTGCACCTTC. Protein sequence: CASSLVTGGNIGCTF. The full variable domain, its missing parts supplied by reference TRBV7-2 and TRBJ1-2, is GAGVSQSPSNKVTEKGKDVELRCDPISGHTALYWYRQSLGQGLEFLIYFQGNSAPDKSGLPSDRFSAERTGGSVSTLTIQRTQQEDSAVYLCASSLVTGGNIGCTFGSGTRLTVV.

V gene TRBV7-2 combines with J gene TRBJ1-2; tentative D call: TRBD1 (5 bases). V dropped 3 bases and J dropped 5 bases, with 22 bases sitting between them. The V gene's germline CDR1 is SGHTA and CDR2 FQGNSA. CDR3 length: 17 amino acids. CDR3 sequence reads: CASSLTSGTVTCYGYTF. The DNA of the CDR3 is TGTGCCAGCAGCTTGACATCCGGGACGGTGACGTGTTATGGCTACACCTTC.

In DNA form, the CDR3 reads TGTGCCAGCAGAACCGTGACCCCCGCACAGTGCACCGGGGAGCTGTTTTTT. Protein product: CASRTVTPAQCTGELFF. The V and J genes are TRBV6-2 or TRBV6-3 and TRBJ2-2; D uncertain. This CDR3 is built from 17 residues. Per the germline V gene, CDR1 is MNHEY and CDR2 is SVGEGT. Between the trimmed V and J ends, which lost 6 bases and 4 bases, there was a span of 21 bases.

This clonotype was detected ten times or more. The chain combines TRBV5-1 with TRBJ2-5; 9 nucleotides line up with TRBD2. The CDR3 covers 16 residues. Per the germline V gene, CDR1 is SGHRS and CDR2 is YFSETQ. V lost 4 bases and J lost 2; bases outside the gene matches: 9. In DNA, the CDR3 is TGCGCCAGCAGCCTAGGAGGGCTAGCGGGGCAAGAGACCCAGTACTTC. It is translated as CASSLGGLAGQETQYF.

The rearrangement joins TRBV6-1 to TRBJ1-2; unclear D gene. The CDR3 totals 14 residues. Trimming left V 6 bases short and J 5 bases short, with 16 bases between. The germline gives CDR1 MNHNS, CDR2 SASEGT. CDR3 sequence (DNA): TGTGCCAGCAGAGAGACTCGTACGCCATATGGCTACACCTTC. Translating gives CASRETRTPYGYTF.

A remark on this clonotype: The germline gene is not matched at one end of the junction; a read error may be the cause. The chain has TRBV20-1 and TRBJ2-7, with 7 positions matching TRBD2. This CDR3 contains 14 residues. Germline CDR1 DFQATT, CDR2 SNEGSKA (reference sequence). CDR3 in DNA: TGCAGTGCTAGCGGTGCGGGGGTCCTTTACGAGCAGCAATTC. Translated: CSASGAGVLYEQQF.

This clonotype is deemed medium-sized. This rearrangement joins TRBV27 to TRBJ2-2, with TRBD1 matching 8 bases. This CDR3 contains 14 residues. From germline, CDR1 is MNHEY and CDR2 SMNVEV (reference sequence). The ends lost 6 bases at V and 5 bases at J; junction bases unmatched: 5. CDR3 DNA sequence: TGTGCCAGCAGAAGACAGGGGTGGACCGGGGAGCTGTTTTTT. Amino acids: CASRRQGWTGELFF.

At least ten counts were recorded for this clonotype. The chain combines TRBV5-5 with TRBJ2-1; 7 nucleotides match TRBD2. The CDR3 length is 14 residues. Trimming took 0 bases from V and 8 from J; bases not matched to a gene: 5. The germline V gene has CDR1 SGHKS and CDR2 YYEKEE (reference sequence). Here the CDR3 reads CASSLAERDYEQFF. As DNA, the CDR3 is TGTGCCAGCAGCTTGGCGGAGCGGGATTATGAGCAGTTCTTC.

Comments on this clonotype: This clone may be a read error of a much larger clone one base away. J is TRBJ1-2 and V is TRBV29-1, with 7 bases lining up with TRBD1. The CDR3 is made up of 13 amino acids. From germline, CDR1 is SQVTM and CDR2 ANQGSEA. V shed 8 bases, J shed 4 bases, and the junction held 10 bases outside the gene matches. CDR3 sequence (DNA): TGCAGCATGGGCGAACAGGGGACCTATGGCTACACCTTC. Its translation: CSMGEQGTYGYTF.

The genes are TRBV6-1 and TRBJ2-3, with a tentative D call TRBD1 (5 bases). The CDR3 consists of 15 residues. Germline V gene sequence: CDR1 MNHNS, CDR2 SASEGT. Trimming removed 6 bases at V and 2 bases at J, with 15 bases between. CDR3: CASSDLSGFTDTQYF. Written as DNA, the CDR3 is TGTGCCAGCAGCGACCTGTCAGGGTTCACAGATACGCAGTATTTT.

About this clonotype: A far larger clone is off by one base, so a read error is likely. The genes are TRBV6-1 and TRBJ1-5; no definite D call. CDR3 length: 12 amino acids. V gave up 5 bases and J gave up 9 bases, with 11 bases separating them. Looked up from germline, CDR1 is MNHNS and CDR2 is SASEGT. The CDR3 nucleotides read TGTGCCAGCAGTTACATTATGGGGCCCCAGCATTTT. Protein sequence: CASSYIMGPQHF.

Points on this clonotype: This may be a read error: a much more frequent sequence differs by one nucleotide. CDR3 nucleotides: TGTGCCAGTAGTTGGGACGGGAATCAGCCCCAGCATTTT. Translation: CASSWDGNQPQHF. V and J are TRBV19 and TRBJ1-5, with D perhaps TRBD1 (5 bases). Germline CDR1 LNHDA, CDR2 SQIVND (reference sequence). The length of the CDR3 is 13 residues. The V gene lost 5 bases and the J gene lost 4 bases, with 9 bases spanning the gap. Full variable domain (missing parts from reference TRBV19 and TRBJ1-5): DGGITQSPKYLFRKEGQNVTLSCEQNLNHDAMYWYRQDPGQGLRLIYYSQIVNDFQKGDIAEGYSVSREKKESFPLTVTSAQKNPTAFYLCASSWDGNQPQHFGDGTRLSIL.

This clonotype has ten or more counts. V and J are TRBV7-2 and TRBJ2-3; tentative D call: TRBD2 (5 bases). The CDR3 runs to 14 residues. With 0 bases removed from V and 2 bases from J, the gap between germline ends came to 6 bases. Germline lookup yields CDR1 SGHTA and CDR2 FQGNSA. This chain's CDR3 is CASSLARDTDTQYF. CDR3 in DNA: TGTGCCAGCAGCTTAGCCCGGGACACAGATACGCAGTATTTT.

The sample holds a few counts of this clonotype. The CDR3 sequence is CASTTSTGRETQYF. The DNA for the CDR3 is TGTGCCAGCACCACTTCGACAGGGCGAGAGACCCAGTACTTC. The chain has TRBV5-5 and TRBJ2-5, with 7 positions matching TRBD1. J was trimmed by 4 bases and V by 6 bases; bases with no gene match: 9. CDR3 length: 14 amino acids. The germline V gene has CDR1 SGHKS and CDR2 YYEKEE (reference sequence). Full variable domain (rest looked up from reference TRBV5-5 and TRBJ2-5): DAGVTQSPTHLIKTRGQQVTLRCSPISGHKSVSWYQQVLGQGPQFIFQYYEKEERGRGNFPDRFSARQFPNYSSELNVNALLLGDSALYLCASTTSTGRETQYFGPGTRLLVL.

This clonotype was counted many times. The chain has TRBV2 and TRBJ2-5, with a possible D match to TRBD2 (6 bases). CDR1 SNHLY and CDR2 FYNNEI come from the germline V gene. CDR3 length equals 13 residues. V was cut by 4 bases and J by 4 bases, with 10 bases left in between. The CDR3 spells CASSGGTGETQYF. Written as DNA, the CDR3 is TGTGCCAGCAGTGGCGGGACCGGAGAGACCCAGTACTTC.

This clonotype was found many times. The chain couples TRBV20-1 to TRBJ2-7; TRBD2 agrees at 8 bases. J gave up 7 bases and V 4 bases, and 15 bases lay outside the gene matches. CDR3 length: 15 amino acids. In germline, CDR1 is DFQATT, CDR2 SNEGSKA (reference sequence). The CDR3 is CSATLPGLGLREQYF. For the CDR3, the DNA is TGCAGTGCTACCCTACCGGGACTAGGCTTACGGGAGCAGTACTTC.

This clonotype was seen repeatedly, ten times or more. The gene calls are TRBV6-2 or TRBV6-3 and TRBJ2-1; TRBD2 agrees at 7 bases. With 5 bases clipped from V and 9 bases from J, the junction kept 10 bases outside the gene matches. This CDR3 region has 14 residues. The germline gives CDR1 MNHEY, CDR2 SVGEGT. CDR3 loop: CASSRAGVRSEQFF. CDR3 bases: TGTGCCAGCAGTCGCGCGGGAGTCAGGTCTGAGCAGTTCTTC.

The rearrangement joins TRBV19 to TRBJ1-5; no reliable D call. CDR3 size: 16 residues. Trimming stripped 6 bases from V and 2 bases from J, with 17 bases between. Germline V gene sequence: CDR1 LNHDA, CDR2 SQIVND (reference sequence). For the CDR3, the DNA is TGTGCCAGTAGCTACAGTGGCGCAGGTGGCAATCAGCCCCAGCATTTT. Its protein is CASSYSGAGGNQPQHF.

The V gene is TRBV6-2 or TRBV6-3, the J gene TRBJ1-6; 9 bases are shared with TRBD1. After removal of 2 bases from V and 7 bases from J, the junction contained 3 bases not matched to a gene. The CDR3 sequence is 15 residues long. CDR1 is MNHEY and CDR2 is SVGEGT in the germline V gene. CDR3 residues: CASSYGTGKNSPLHF. The CDR3 DNA reads as TGTGCCAGCAGTTACGGGACAGGGAAGAATTCACCCCTCCACTTT.

This clonotype was found a few times. The chain has TRBV12-3 or TRBV12-4 and TRBJ1-2; D is undetermined. The CDR3 consists of 13 residues. V shed 3 bases and J shed 8 bases, with 13 bases lying between them. The CDR3 DNA reads TGTGCCAGCAGTTTGCTCGCCCAGATGGGCTACACCTTC. This gives the protein CASSLLAQMGYTF.

The gene calls are TRBV27 and TRBJ2-7, with D perhaps matching TRBD1 (7 bases). Trimming left V 6 bases short and J 7 bases short, with 25 bases between. The CDR3 is 16 amino acids. CDR1 and CDR2 (germline): MNHEY, SMNVEV (reference sequence). CDR3 loop: CASSHAGGTVKGEQYF. Written as DNA, the CDR3 is TGTGCCAGCAGCCATGCGGGCGGGACAGTAAAAGGGGAGCAGTACTTC.

This clonotype was counted many times. J is TRBJ2-1 and V is TRBV2; D tentatively reads TRBD1 or TRBD2 (5 bases each). The V gene's germline CDR1 is SNHLY and CDR2 FYNNEI. The CDR3 is 14 amino acids. V dropped 5 bases and J dropped 0 bases, with 8 bases sitting between them. CDR3 coding DNA: TGTGCCAGCAGTTGGGGGAGCTCCTACAATGAGCAGTTCTTC. Protein: CASSWGSSYNEQFF.

V gene TRBV6-2 or TRBV6-3 combines with J gene TRBJ2-1; possible D gene TRBD1, 6 bases. Germline CDR1 reads MNHEY; CDR2 reads SVGEGT. The CDR3 contains 19 residues. Trimming shortened V by 6 bases and J by 1 base, and 25 bases separated the two germline ends. CDR3 coding DNA: TGTGCCAGCAGGCCTATGTCTGGGGGCGGTAAGGGGTCCTACAATGAGCAGTTCTTC. Protein product: CASRPMSGGGKGSYNEQFF.

J is TRBJ2-1 and V is TRBV3-1; TRBD2 matches at 11 bases. Per the germline V gene, CDR1 is LGHDT and CDR2 is YNNKEL (reference sequence). V lost 1 base, J lost 10 bases, and 3 bases stayed unmatched. This CDR3 has 14 residues. Here the CDR3 DNA reads TGTGCCAGCAGCCAAGGACTAGCGGGGATAGAGCAGTTCTTC. This translates into CASSQGLAGIEQFF.